Below, 24 T cell receptor beta chains from the same sample are listed, as sequenced in a study of CD8 T cells in Susac syndrome. Random hexamers primed reverse transcription of about 0.5 to 1 ug RNA. TCRdb fed the immunoSEQ multiplex PCR reads into MiXCR, producing one record per CDR3 protein. The data show about 210,000 distinct CDR3 sequences, about 95% seen once. The sequencing input was CD4+ T cells from PBMCs. Receptors originate from a human donor with Susac syndrome.

The V and J genes are TRBV20-1 and TRBJ1-1, with TRBD1 as a possible D gene (5 bases). Germline V gene lookup returns CDR1 DFQATT and CDR2 SNEGSKA (reference sequence). Trimming took off 1 base at V and 3 bases at J, with 12 bases between the two ends. The CDR3 loop spans 14 amino acids. The CDR3 nucleotides are TGCAGTGCTAGAGTGGGCAGGGCGGACACTGAAGCTTTCTTT. The encoded protein is CSARVGRADTEAFF.

The genes are TRBV28 and TRBJ1-5, with D unresolved. CDR3 length: 13 residues. Trimming stripped 8 bases from V and 0 bases from J, with 8 bases between. Germline-derived CDR1 and CDR2 are MDHEN and SYDVKM. CDR3 sequence (DNA): TGTGCCAGCGTGGCAGATAGCAATCAGCCCCAGCATTTT. As protein: CASVADSNQPQHF.

The rearrangement uses TRBV5-1 and TRBJ2-5; D gene ambiguous. Looked up from germline, CDR1 is SGHRS and CDR2 is YFSETQ. CDR3 length equals 14 residues. Trimming shortened V by 0 bases and J by 4 bases, and 10 bases separated the two germline ends. The CDR3 is CASSLVTPSETQYF. The DNA of the CDR3 is TGCGCCAGCAGCTTGGTAACCCCCTCAGAGACCCAGTACTTC.

J is TRBJ2-4 and V is TRBV2; 8 nucleotides match TRBD1. The V gene end was trimmed by 10 bases and the J gene end by 7 bases; junction bases not matched to a gene: 6. This CDR3 comprises 12 residues. Germline V gives CDR1 SNHLY, CDR2 FYNNEI. For the CDR3, the DNA is TGTGCCACCACTCAGGGGGCGAACATTCAGTACTTC. Its translation is CATTQGANIQYF.

The chain combines TRBV29-1 with TRBJ1-5; possible D gene TRBD1, 5 bases. Trimming shortened V by 4 bases and J by 3 bases, and 10 bases separated the two germline ends. Germline V gene data show CDR1 as SQVTM and CDR2 as ANQGSEA. There are 13 residues in the CDR3. CDR3 in amino acids: CSVGQDTNQPQHF. The CDR3 DNA sequence: TGCAGCGTTGGGCAGGACACCAATCAGCCCCAGCATTTT.

This chain connects TRBV24-1 to TRBJ2-3, with D tentatively TRBD2 (6 bases). The germline CDR1 and CDR2 sequences are KGHDR and SFDVKD. The CDR3 is 14 residues long. The germline V and J ends were trimmed by 5 bases and 2 bases, with 10 bases remaining between them. The CDR3 is CATSAEGLTDTQYF. The CDR3 nucleotides are TGTGCCACCAGTGCAGAGGGACTCACAGATACGCAGTATTTT.

The chain has TRBV6-4 and TRBJ1-1; D ambiguous. CDR1 is MRHNA, CDR2 SNTAGT, per germline. The CDR3 length is 14 residues. The germline V and J ends were trimmed by 0 bases and 6 bases, with 11 bases remaining between them. CDR3 loop: CASSDSGRAAEAFF. The CDR3 DNA reads TGTGCCAGCAGTGACTCCGGTAGGGCCGCTGAAGCTTTCTTT.

This chain uses TRBV5-1 with TRBJ1-1; a weak D match, TRBD1 (5 bases). Trimming cost V 1 base and J 1 base, with 11 bases left between them. Germline-derived CDR1 and CDR2 are SGHRS and YFSETQ. This CDR3 has 15 residues. The CDR3 region is CASSLLAGPNTEAFF. In DNA form, the CDR3 reads TGCGCCAGCAGCTTGTTGGCAGGGCCGAACACTGAAGCTTTCTTT.

The V and J genes are TRBV19 and TRBJ2-3; 8 nucleotides agree with TRBD1. The CDR3 contains 13 residues. Germline CDR1 reads LNHDA; CDR2 reads SQIVND (reference sequence). Losses at the gene ends were 10 bases for V and 2 bases for J; bases not matched to a gene: 5. The DNA for the CDR3 is TGTGCCATCGGACAGGGTCACACAGATACGCAGTATTTT. Its translation: CAIGQGHTDTQYF.

The V call is TRBV6-2 or TRBV6-3, the J call TRBJ1-5; maybe TRBD1 (5 bases). Germline-derived CDR1 and CDR2 are MNHEY and SVGEGT. Trimming left V 6 bases short and J 3 bases short, with 18 bases between. The CDR3 contains 16 residues. CDR3 sequence: CASSASRDGLNQPQHF. The CDR3 region has the DNA TGTGCCAGCAGCGCCTCTCGGGACGGTCTCAATCAGCCCCAGCATTTT.

The V call is TRBV30, the J call TRBJ1-2, with 7 bases that match TRBD1. V lost 2 bases to trimming and J lost 8 bases; unmatched junction nucleotides: 5. CDR3 length equals 12 residues. Germline-derived CDR1 and CDR2 are GTSNPN and SVGIG (reference sequence). The DNA of the CDR3 is TGTGCCTGGAGTCACAGGGGTTCCGGCTACACCTTC. Its translation is CAWSHRGSGYTF. Supplemented by reference TRBV30 and TRBJ1-2, the full variable domain reads SQTIHQWPATLVQPVGSPLSLECTVEGTSNPNLYWYRQAAGRGLQLLFYSVGIGQISSEVPQNLSASRPQDRQFILSSKKLLLSDSGFYLCAWSHRGSGYTFGSGTRLTVV.

The chain combines TRBV28 with TRBJ2-7; no clear D. Germline V gene sequence: CDR1 MDHEN, CDR2 SYDVKM. Trimming took 3 bases from V and 0 from J, leaving 12 bases between them. The CDR3 has 15 amino acids. In nucleotides, the CDR3 is TGTGCCAGCAGTTTGGATGGCTATAGCTCCTACGAGCAGTACTTC. This translates into CASSLDGYSSYEQYF.

This clonotype has only one observation. V is TRBV20-1 and J is TRBJ1-5, with D maybe TRBD1 (5 bases). The CDR3 is made up of 15 amino acids. Germline CDR1 and CDR2: DFQATT and SNEGSKA (reference sequence). V was pared by 3 bases and J by 5 bases, with 17 bases between. This CDR3 is CSARGERGVYQPQHF. CDR3 in DNA: TGCAGTGCTAGGGGGGAAAGAGGGGTTTATCAGCCCCAGCATTTT.

The chain recombines TRBV4-2 with TRBJ1-1; a possible D gene is TRBD1 (5 bases). The germline V gene has CDR1 LGHNA and CDR2 YNFKEQ. This CDR3 has 14 amino acids. Trimming took off 0 bases at V and 6 bases at J, with 11 bases between the two ends. This chain's CDR3 is CASSQDGRGSEAFF. CDR3 sequence (DNA): TGTGCCAGCAGCCAAGATGGGAGGGGATCTGAAGCTTTCTTT.

The chain combines TRBV6-5 with TRBJ2-5; tentatively, D is TRBD1 or TRBD2 (5 bases each). This CDR3 has 18 residues. Germline CDR1 and CDR2: MNHEY and SVGAGI. V was clipped by 0 bases and J by 0 bases, with 17 bases between them. The CDR3 nucleotides are TGTGCCAGCAGTTACTCTCAGTCGATTGGGGGAAACCAAGAGACCCAGTACTTC. This translates into CASSYSQSIGGNQETQYF.

This chain joins TRBV9 and TRBJ1-4; no firm D call. Germline CDR1 SGDLS, CDR2 YYNGEE. The CDR3 runs to 13 residues. The V and J ends lost 0 bases and 7 bases respectively, with 7 bases between them. Written as DNA, the CDR3 is TGTGCCAGCAGCGTAGAGGGCCCTGAAAAACTGTTTTTT. Encoded protein: CASSVEGPEKLFF.

The V call is TRBV7-2, the J call TRBJ2-2; D may be TRBD1 (6 bases). There are 15 residues in the CDR3. Trimming shortened V by 5 bases and J by 1 base, and 11 bases separated the two germline ends. Germline lookup yields CDR1 SGHTA and CDR2 FQGNSA. The chain's CDR3 is CASSPDRRNTGELFF. The CDR3 DNA reads TGTGCCAGCAGCCCCGACAGGCGGAACACCGGGGAGCTGTTTTTT.

The gene calls are TRBV5-4 and TRBJ1-2; possible D gene TRBD1, 5 bases. Germline assignment: CDR1 SGHNT and CDR2 YYREEE (reference sequence). The CDR3 is 11 residues long. Trimming pared 4 bases from V and 7 bases from J, leaving 8 bases between. CDR3 in amino acids: CASSGGGGYTF. The CDR3, as DNA: TGTGCCAGCAGCGGGGGAGGTGGCTACACCTTC.

The CDR3 region has the DNA TGTGCCATCTCGATCCTCGGAAATTCACCCCTCCACTTT. Protein: CAISILGNSPLHF. The V and J genes are TRBV12-3 or TRBV12-4 and TRBJ1-6; D unresolved. This CDR3 region has 13 residues. Trimming removed 10 bases at V and 7 bases at J, with 14 bases between.

The chain couples TRBV15 to TRBJ2-7, with D perhaps TRBD1 (5 bases). V was shortened by 0 bases and J by 3 bases, with 9 bases between the two germline ends. The CDR3 sequence is 14 residues long. Germline CDR1 is LNHNV and CDR2 is YYDKDF (reference sequence). The CDR3 is CATSRDLTDYEQYF. As DNA, the CDR3 is TGTGCCACCAGCAGAGATCTGACAGACTACGAGCAGTACTTC.

This chain links TRBV7-8 with TRBJ2-7, with TRBD1 matching 8 bases. The CDR3 is made up of 15 amino acids. Trimming took 3 bases from V and 0 from J; bases not matched to a gene: 4. Germline assignment: CDR1 SGHVS and CDR2 FQNEAQ. In nucleotides, the CDR3 is TGTGCCAGCAGCTTGAGGGACAGGCTCTCCTACGAGCAGTACTTC. It translates to CASSLRDRLSYEQYF.

The rearrangement uses TRBV5-1 and TRBJ2-1; 11 bases match TRBD2. J gave up 3 bases and V 3 bases, and 5 bases lay outside the gene matches. Germline V gives CDR1 SGHRS, CDR2 YFSETQ. This CDR3 has 16 amino acids. The CDR3 DNA reads as TGCGCCAGCAGCTCGATGGGACTAGCGGACTACAATGAGCAGTTCTTC. Its translation is CASSSMGLADYNEQFF.

The chain has TRBV19 and TRBJ1-1; 7 bases fit TRBD1. The CDR3 is 15 amino acids. V gave up 7 bases and J gave up 1 base; unmatched junction bases: 9. The V gene's germline CDR1 is LNHDA and CDR2 SQIVND (reference sequence). In DNA, the CDR3 is TGTGCCAGTAAACAAATTGGGACAGAGAACACTGAAGCTTTCTTT. Translated: CASKQIGTENTEAFF.

The chain employs TRBV12-3 or TRBV12-4 and TRBJ1-2; tentatively, D is TRBD1 (6 bases). Between the trimmed V and J ends, which lost 8 bases and 3 bases, there was a span of 16 bases. CDR3 length: 14 amino acids. CDR3 in amino acids: CASGRGGGDYGYTF. In nucleotides, the CDR3 is TGTGCCAGCGGAAGAGGGGGGGGCGACTATGGCTACACCTTC.